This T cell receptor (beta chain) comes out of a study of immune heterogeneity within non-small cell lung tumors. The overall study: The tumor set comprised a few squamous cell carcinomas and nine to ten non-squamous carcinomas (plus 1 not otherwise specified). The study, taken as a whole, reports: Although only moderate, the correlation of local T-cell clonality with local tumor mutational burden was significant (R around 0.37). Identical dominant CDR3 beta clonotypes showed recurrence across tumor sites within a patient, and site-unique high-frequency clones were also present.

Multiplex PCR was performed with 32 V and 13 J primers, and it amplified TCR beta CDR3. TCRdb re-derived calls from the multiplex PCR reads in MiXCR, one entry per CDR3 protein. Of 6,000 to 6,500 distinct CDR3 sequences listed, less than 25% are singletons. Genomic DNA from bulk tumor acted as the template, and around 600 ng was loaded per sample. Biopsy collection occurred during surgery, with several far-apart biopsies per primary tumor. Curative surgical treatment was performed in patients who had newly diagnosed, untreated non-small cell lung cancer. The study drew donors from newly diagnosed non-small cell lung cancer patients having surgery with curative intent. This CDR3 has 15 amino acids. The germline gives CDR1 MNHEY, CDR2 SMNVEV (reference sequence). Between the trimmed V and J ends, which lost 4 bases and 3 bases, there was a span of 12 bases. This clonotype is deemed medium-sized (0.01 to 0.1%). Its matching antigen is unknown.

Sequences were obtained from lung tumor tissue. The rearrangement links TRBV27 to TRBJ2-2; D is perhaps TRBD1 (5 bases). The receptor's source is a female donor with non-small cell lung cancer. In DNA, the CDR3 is TGTGCCAGCAGTTCTCAGGGCCCGTACACCGGGGAGCTGTTTTTT. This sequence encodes CASSSQGPYTGELFF.